This T cell receptor (beta chain) was identified during a study of T cell responses to AZD1222 COVID-19 vaccine. Findings and limits, study-wide: Just six people given AZD1222 tested seropositive at baseline. Unmutated variant regions reportedly attract nearly half of all spike-specific TCRs. In a largely white British group with more females than males, clonal diversity was possibly underestimated. The CD4 TCRs associated with vaccination extended across spike and predominated at 160-218 and 743-854.

Comments on this clone: The target antigen is unknown.

This CDR3 is built from 20 residues. The V and J ends lost 0 bases and 0 bases respectively, with 21 bases between them. Germline V gene sequence: CDR1 MNHEY, CDR2 SVGEGT. Generated by immunoSEQ multiplex PCR, the TCRdb table keeps only in-frame clones and is missing some. The sample lists roughly 180,000 clones; 85% to 95% were seen once. The sequencing here drew on peripheral blood, taken 28 days after the second dose of the MenACWY control vaccine. The clonotype comes from an adult who received the MenACWY meningococcal vaccine as a control. This chain uses TRBV6-2 or TRBV6-3 with TRBJ1-5, with a possible D match to TRBD1 (6 bases). The CDR3 coding sequence is TGTGCCAGCAGTTACTCGTCCTGGGGGGCAGGGAGTTATAGCAATCAGCCCCAGCATTTT. This encodes CASSYSSWGAGSYSNQPQHF.